This T cell receptor (beta chain) appears in the sequencing data of a study of technical replicates of blood from a few donors. Clones were sequenced by immunoSEQ multiplex PCR, and TCRdb holds only the in-frame ones, with some missing. Of approximately 87,000 clones listed, more than 85% are singletons. CDR1 and CDR2 from the germline V gene are SGHRS and YFSETQ. V was pared by 3 bases and J by 0 bases, with 13 bases between. This CDR3 has 16 amino acids. Sequenced sample: T cells isolated from PBMCs. This sequence originates from a human donor in good health. Some clones in this sample may be carry-over from other donors' samples. The V call is TRBV5-1, the J call TRBJ2-1; D perhaps matches TRBD1 (6 bases). In DNA, the CDR3 is TGCGCCAGCAGCTACCAGGGGTCTAGCTCCTACAATGAGCAGTTCTTC. Translation gives CASSYQGSSSYNEQFF.